This T cell receptor (beta chain) was obtained from a study of blood T cell repertoires in COVID-19 (TCRdb year 2020). About the study as a whole: Samples from collaborators originated in the United States, Italy and Spain and spanned both the acute and convalescent phases of COVID-19. The dataset comprised deeply sampled blood TCRbeta repertoires from subjects exposed to, actively infected with, or recovered from COVID-19. Sample metadata almost always included a de-identified subject ID, COVID-19 status, age in years and sex. The prospective study material was composed of cDNA or gDNA derived from T cells, B-cell-depleted T cells, or PBMCs. The samples were drawn from the first 160 participants of the ongoing ImmuneRACE study and from 1,254 subjects provided by 6 global collaborators. The repertoires were released in a freely available public database intended as a resource for research on the immune response to SARS-CoV-2. HLA class I and class II types, where available, came from metadata supplied by the sample provider rather than from assay-based typing. Here is what the overall study found, with its caveats: Clinical and demographic metadata were provided uncurated, with the amount varying by source and participant.

TCRbeta CDR3 regions were amplified from genomic DNA by means of the immunoSEQ Assay, a bias-controlled multiplex PCR. In the paper's pipeline: Nucleated cell counts per sample were estimated from amplification of reference gene primers within the assay. To quantify the absolute abundance of each unique TCRbeta CDR3 rearrangement, sequence reads were collapsed and filtered. For each sample, productive Simpson clonality was calculated as the square root of Simpson's diversity index across productive rearrangements. Held by TCRdb, this immuneACCESS table contains in-frame sequences only and omits some clones. Under half of the omission traces to an unresolved V gene where checked; the cause of the rest is unknown. The DNA was the basis for D and trimming; V, J and clone size are from that table. The sample table contains 140,000 to 150,000 clones; only one count was recorded for over 70% of them. Together, the top ten hold around 1.8% of the sample.

Whole blood was collected in K2EDTA tubes by collaborating institutions according to the institutions' own protocols. For TCRbeta analysis, collaborators shipped samples as frozen whole blood, isolated PBMCs, or DNA extracted from either of those sample types. V sheds 7 bases and J sheds 6 bases, leaving 13 bases between their ends. From a lookup of the germline V gene, CDR1 and CDR2 are MNHEY and SVGAGI. The CDR3 runs 14 residues from the cysteine to the phenylalanine. Kept here is only the CDR3 DNA, which spans 42 bases and is read in frame from base 1. A remark on this clone: It lacks a known antigen. No base qualities exist here, and no much larger clone lies one base off it.

This chain is built from TRBV6-5 and TRBJ1-6; the D gene assignment is ambiguous. The receptor comes from a woman aged 55-70 years with acute or convalescent COVID-19. Sequencing used peripheral blood. The sequence in DNA is TGTGCCAGCACCCTGGAGCGCGGTAATTCACCCCTCCACTTT. This sequence encodes CASTLERGNSPLHF.